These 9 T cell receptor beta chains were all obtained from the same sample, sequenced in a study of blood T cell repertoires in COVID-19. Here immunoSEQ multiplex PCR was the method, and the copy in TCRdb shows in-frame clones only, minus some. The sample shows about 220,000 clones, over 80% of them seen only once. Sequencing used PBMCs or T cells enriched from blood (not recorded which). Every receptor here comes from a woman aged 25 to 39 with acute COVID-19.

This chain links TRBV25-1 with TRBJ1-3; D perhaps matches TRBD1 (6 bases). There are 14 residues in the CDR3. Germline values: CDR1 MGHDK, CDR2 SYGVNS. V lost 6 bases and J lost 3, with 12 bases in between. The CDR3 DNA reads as TGTGCCAGCAGCCTTACAGGGTATGGAAACACCATATATTTT. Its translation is CASSLTGYGNTIYF.

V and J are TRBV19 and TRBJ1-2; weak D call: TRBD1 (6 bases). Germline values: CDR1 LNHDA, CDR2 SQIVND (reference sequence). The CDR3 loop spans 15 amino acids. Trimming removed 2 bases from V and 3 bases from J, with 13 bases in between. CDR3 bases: TGTGCCAGTAGTATATCACAGGGAGTCGACTATGGCTACACCTTC. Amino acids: CASSISQGVDYGYTF.

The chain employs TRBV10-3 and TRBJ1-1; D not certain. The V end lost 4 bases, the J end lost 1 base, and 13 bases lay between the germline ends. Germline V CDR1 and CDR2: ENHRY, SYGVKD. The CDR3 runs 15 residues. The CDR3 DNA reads TGTGCCATCAGTGTTTTTATGGGCTGGAACACTGAAGCTTTCTTT. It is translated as CAISVFMGWNTEAFF.

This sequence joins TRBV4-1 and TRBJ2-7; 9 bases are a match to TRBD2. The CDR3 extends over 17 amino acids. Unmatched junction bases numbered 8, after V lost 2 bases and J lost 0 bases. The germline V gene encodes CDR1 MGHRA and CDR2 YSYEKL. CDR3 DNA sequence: TGCGCCAGCAGCCAAACCTCCCTAGCGGGGCCCTCCTACGAGCAGTACTTC. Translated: CASSQTSLAGPSYEQYF.

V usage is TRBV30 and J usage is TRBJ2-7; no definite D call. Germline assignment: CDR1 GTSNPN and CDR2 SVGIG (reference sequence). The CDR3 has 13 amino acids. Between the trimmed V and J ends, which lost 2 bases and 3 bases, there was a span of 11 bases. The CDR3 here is CAWSMVADYEQYF. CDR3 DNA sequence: TGTGCCTGGAGTATGGTAGCTGACTACGAGCAGTACTTC. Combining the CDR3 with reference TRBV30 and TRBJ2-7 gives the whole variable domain SQTIHQWPATLVQPVGSPLSLECTVEGTSNPNLYWYRQAAGRGLQLLFYSVGIGQISSEVPQNLSASRPQDRQFILSSKKLLLSDSGFYLCAWSMVADYEQYFGPGTRLTVT.

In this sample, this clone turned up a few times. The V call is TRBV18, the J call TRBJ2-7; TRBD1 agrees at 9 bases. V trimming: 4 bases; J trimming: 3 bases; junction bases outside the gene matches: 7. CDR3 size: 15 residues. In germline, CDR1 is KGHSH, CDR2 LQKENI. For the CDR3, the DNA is TGTGCCAGCTCACTTTCGACAGGGGGGAGCTACGAGCAGTACTTC. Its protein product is CASSLSTGGSYEQYF.

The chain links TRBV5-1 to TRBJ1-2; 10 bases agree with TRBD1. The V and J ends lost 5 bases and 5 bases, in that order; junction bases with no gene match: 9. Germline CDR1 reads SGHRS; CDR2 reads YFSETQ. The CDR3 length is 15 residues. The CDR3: CASRPGTGDGYGYTF. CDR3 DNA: TGCGCCAGCAGACCTGGGACAGGGGATGGATATGGCTACACCTTC. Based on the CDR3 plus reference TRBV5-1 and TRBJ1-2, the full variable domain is KAGVTQTPRYLIKTRGQQVTLSCSPISGHRSVSWYQQTPGQGLQFLFEYFSETQRNKGNFPGRFSGRQFSNSRSEMNVSTLELGDSALYLCASRPGTGDGYGYTFGSGTRLTVV.

The CDR3, as DNA: TGTGCCAGCAGTGATGTAATGGACAGTCGATACGAGCAGTACTTC. Translated: CASSDVMDSRYEQYF. The V gene is TRBV25-1, the J gene TRBJ2-7; possibly TRBD1 for D (6 bases). The V end was cut by 3 bases, the J end by 4 bases, with 16 bases between. The CDR3 is 15 amino acids. CDR1 and CDR2 from the germline V gene are MGHDK and SYGVNS.

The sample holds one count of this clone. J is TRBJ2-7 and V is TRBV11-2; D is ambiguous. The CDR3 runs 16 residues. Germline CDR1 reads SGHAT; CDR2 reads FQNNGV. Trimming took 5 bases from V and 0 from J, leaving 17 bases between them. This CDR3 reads CASSLAPRHHSYEQYF. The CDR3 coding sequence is TGTGCCAGCAGCCTTGCGCCGAGACACCACTCCTACGAGCAGTACTTC.